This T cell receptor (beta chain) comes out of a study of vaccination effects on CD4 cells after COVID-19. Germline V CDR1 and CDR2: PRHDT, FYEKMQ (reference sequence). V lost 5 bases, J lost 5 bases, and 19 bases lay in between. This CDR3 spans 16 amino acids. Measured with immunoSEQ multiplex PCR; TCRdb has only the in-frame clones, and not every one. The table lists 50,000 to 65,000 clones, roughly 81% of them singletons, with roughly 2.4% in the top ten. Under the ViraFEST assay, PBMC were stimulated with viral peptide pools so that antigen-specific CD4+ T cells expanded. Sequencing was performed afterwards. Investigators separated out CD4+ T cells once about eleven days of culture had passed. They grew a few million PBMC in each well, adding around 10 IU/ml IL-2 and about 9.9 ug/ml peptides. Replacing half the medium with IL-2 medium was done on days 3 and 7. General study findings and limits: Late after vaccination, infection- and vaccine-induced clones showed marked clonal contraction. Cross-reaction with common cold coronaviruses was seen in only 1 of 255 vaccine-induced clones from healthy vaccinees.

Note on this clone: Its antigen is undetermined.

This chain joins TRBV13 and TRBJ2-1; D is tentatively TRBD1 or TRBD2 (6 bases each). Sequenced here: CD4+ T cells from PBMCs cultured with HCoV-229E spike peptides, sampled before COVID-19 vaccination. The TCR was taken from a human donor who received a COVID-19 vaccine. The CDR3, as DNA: TGTGCCAGCAGCCAAGGGGGTCCGGGACTTCACAATGAGCAGTTCTTC. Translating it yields CASSQGGPGLHNEQFF.